The 20 T cell receptor beta chains below were found in one sample sequenced in a study of T-cell memory formation after mild COVID-19. TCRdb itself ran the 5' RACE reads through MiXCR, one entry per CDR3 protein. The sample contains under 550,000 distinct CDR3 sequences, about 20% of which appear only once. Sequencing input: PBMCs or a T cell subset sorted from them (not recorded which). The receptors derive from an adult woman who had mild COVID-19 (a few samples of this study predate the infection). Cell type and time point are not known.

The chain has TRBV19 and TRBJ2-3; D remains ambiguous. The CDR3 has 16 amino acids. CDR1 is LNHDA, CDR2 SQIVND, per germline (reference sequence). Trimming cost V 0 bases and J 1 base, with 11 bases left between them. CDR3 DNA sequence: TGTGCCAGTAGTATAGATCGGGTCAGCCGCACAGATACGCAGTATTTT. Protein sequence: CASSIDRVSRTDTQYF. Variable domain in full (rest from reference TRBV19 and TRBJ2-3): DGGITQSPKYLFRKEGQNVTLSCEQNLNHDAMYWYRQDPGQGLRLIYYSQIVNDFQKGDIAEGYSVSREKKESFPLTVTSAQKNPTAFYLCASSIDRVSRTDTQYFGPGTRLTVL.

The chain employs TRBV25-1 and TRBJ2-1; 10 bases are a match to TRBD2. Trimming cost V 2 bases and J 2 bases; bases outside gene matches: 15. The CDR3 loop spans 20 amino acids. The germline V gene has CDR1 MGHDK and CDR2 SYGVNS. The CDR3 bases are TGTGCCAGCAGTGAACCCCCCGGGACTAGCGTGATTGGGGCCTACAATGAGCAGTTCTTC. Its protein is CASSEPPGTSVIGAYNEQFF.

The chain has TRBV12-3 or TRBV12-4 and TRBJ1-6; D call uncertain. V lost 8 bases and J lost 9, with 14 bases in between. The CDR3 extends over 13 amino acids. The CDR3 sequence is CASVSGVGSPLHF. The CDR3 DNA sequence: TGTGCCAGCGTAAGCGGAGTCGGTTCACCCCTCCACTTT.

CDR3 nucleotide sequence: TGCGCCAGCAGCCTATCCCCCGGGAAGACTAATGAAAAACTGTTTTTT. As protein: CASSLSPGKTNEKLFF. The genes are TRBV4-1 and TRBJ1-4, with no clear D. Germline V lookup: CDR1 MGHRA, CDR2 YSYEKL. Deletions cut 4 bases from V and 2 bases from J, with 14 bases between. The CDR3 spans 16 residues.

V is TRBV12-3 or TRBV12-4 and J is TRBJ2-4; 7 bases line up with TRBD1. CDR3 length: 14 amino acids. J lost 4 bases, V lost 6 bases, and 6 bases had no gene match. The CDR3 sequence is CASSPRTGKNIQYF. CDR3 in DNA: TGTGCCAGCAGCCCGCGGACAGGAAAAAACATTCAGTACTTC.

The rearrangement joins TRBV18 to TRBJ1-2; D gene unclear. From germline, CDR1 is KGHSH and CDR2 LQKENI. The length of the CDR3 is 15 residues. V was pared by 4 bases and J by 4 bases, with 16 bases between. The CDR3 bases are TGTGCCAGCTCACATACGGAGAAGGGCTTCTATGGCTACACCTTC. This sequence encodes CASSHTEKGFYGYTF.

V is TRBV6-1 and J is TRBJ2-7; D unresolved. The germline V and J ends were trimmed by 6 bases and 0 bases, with 12 bases remaining between them. CDR1 and CDR2 (germline): MNHNS, SASEGT. The CDR3 sequence is 14 residues long. The CDR3 loop reads CASSLYTDSYEQYF. The CDR3 DNA reads as TGTGCCAGCAGCCTCTACACGGACTCCTACGAGCAGTACTTC.

J is TRBJ2-3 and V is TRBV7-3; a weak D match, TRBD1 (5 bases). Per the germline V gene, CDR1 is SGHTA and CDR2 is FQGTGA. The CDR3 is made up of 15 amino acids. Between the trimmed V and J ends, which lost 5 bases and 3 bases, there was a span of 15 bases. CDR3 nucleotides: TGTGCCAGCAGCCTCCTAGGGGAAACAACAGATACGCAGTATTTT. It specifies CASSLLGETTDTQYF.

There are a few counts of this clonotype. The J gene is TRBJ1-2, the V gene TRBV6-1, with D possibly being TRBD1 (6 bases). Germline V gene lookup returns CDR1 MNHNS and CDR2 SASEGT. This CDR3 contains 15 residues. Trimming left V 11 bases short and J 2 bases short, with 21 bases between. The chain's CDR3 is CASYPGDTKNYGYTF. The DNA for the CDR3 is TGTGCCTCCTATCCCGGGGACACAAAGAACTATGGCTACACCTTC.

This chain connects TRBV20-1 to TRBJ2-1; D not certain. Germline CDR1 is DFQATT and CDR2 is SNEGSKA (reference sequence). The CDR3 contains 12 residues. V was trimmed by 6 bases and J by 0 bases, leaving 6 bases between them. The CDR3 loop reads CSADFSYNEQFF. The DNA of the CDR3 is TGCAGTGCCGACTTCTCCTACAATGAGCAGTTCTTC.

There are a few counts of this clonotype. J is TRBJ1-4 and V is TRBV29-1; D uncertain. From germline, CDR1 is SQVTM and CDR2 ANQGSEA. V gave up 3 bases and J gave up 5 bases, with 13 bases separating them. The CDR3 covers 14 residues. CDR3 region: CSVESGGSNEKLFF. The DNA for the CDR3 is TGCAGCGTTGAGTCTGGAGGGAGCAATGAAAAACTGTTTTTT.

This clonotype was found a few times. The chain carries TRBV20-1 and TRBJ2-2, with 12 bases identical to TRBD2. With 0 bases clipped from V and 6 bases from J, the junction kept 8 bases outside the gene matches. CDR1 DFQATT and CDR2 SNEGSKA come from the germline V gene (reference sequence). CDR3 length: 17 amino acids. The CDR3 loop reads CSARDGRLAGAPGELFF. The CDR3 region has the DNA TGCAGTGCTAGAGATGGTCGACTAGCGGGGGCCCCCGGGGAGCTGTTTTTT.

This rearrangement joins TRBV10-3 to TRBJ2-5, with unresolved D. V lost 6 bases and J lost 4, with 12 bases in between. Per the germline V gene, CDR1 is ENHRY and CDR2 is SYGVKD. The CDR3 length is 13 residues. The CDR3 sequence: CAISPSGPETQYF. CDR3 nucleotide sequence: TGTGCCATCAGCCCGTCAGGACCAGAGACCCAGTACTTC.

This clonotype was counted only a few times. The chain is built from TRBV9 and TRBJ2-1; D remains unclear. This CDR3 spans 15 amino acids. Germline CDR1 SGDLS, CDR2 YYNGEE. Trimming took 3 bases from V and 7 from J, leaving 17 bases between them. The CDR3 DNA sequence: TGTGCCAGCAGCGCACCTCCGGGCCTGGGGAATGAGCAGTTCTTC. It specifies CASSAPPGLGNEQFF.

The chain combines TRBV29-1 with TRBJ2-5, with no clear D. Trimming removed 3 bases from V and 7 bases from J, with 15 bases in between. Germline V lookup: CDR1 SQVTM, CDR2 ANQGSEA. The CDR3 contains 13 residues. CDR3 amino acids: CSVDRAGGLTQYF. As DNA, the CDR3 is TGCAGCGTTGATCGGGCCGGTGGTTTGACCCAGTACTTC.

This clonotype occurred once. The chain couples TRBV9 to TRBJ2-7; 11 nucleotides agree with TRBD2. The CDR3 contains 15 residues. Germline V CDR1 and CDR2: SGDLS, YYNGEE. Germline trimming cut 1 base from V and 2 bases from J; bases unmatched to any gene: 2. CDR3 DNA: TGTGCCAGCAGCGTAACTAGCGGGGGCACCTACGAGCAGTACTTC. It encodes CASSVTSGGTYEQYF.

This clonotype was detected only a few times. This rearrangement joins TRBV12-3 or TRBV12-4 to TRBJ1-4, with TRBD1 identical over 11 bases. The CDR3 contains 22 residues. V shed 3 bases, J shed 6 bases, and the junction held 24 bases outside the gene matches. The DNA for the CDR3 is TGTGCCAGCAGTTTCGTTAGTGGCGGGACAGGGGGTCCCCTGTCCGTATATGAAAAACTGTTTTTT. Its translation: CASSFVSGGTGGPLSVYEKLFF.

As for this clonotype: Its ends do not fully match the called genes, so a read error is possible. The V and J genes are TRBV2 and TRBJ2-7; 9 nucleotides line up with TRBD2. Per germline, CDR1 SNHLY and CDR2 FYNNEI. The CDR3 length is 14 residues. CDR3 sequence reads: CASREAGGSYEQYF. The CDR3 DNA is TGTGCCAGCAGGGAAGCGGGGGGCTCCTACGAGCAGTACTTC.

This clonotype has more than one count but fewer than ten. CDR3 bases: TGTGCCACCAGCGCCGCCCGCAGACCCGCCTACGAGCAGTACTTC. Protein: CATSAARRPAYEQYF. The chain carries TRBV15 and TRBJ2-7, with D hard to call. Deletions cut 5 bases from V and 2 bases from J, with 16 bases between. The CDR3 spans 15 residues. CDR1 is LNHNV, CDR2 YYDKDF, per germline (reference sequence).

This clonotype occurred a few times. The chain couples TRBV24-1 to TRBJ2-3, with 8 bases identical to TRBD2. The CDR3 is made up of 16 amino acids. V trimming: 3 bases; J trimming: 4 bases; junction bases outside the gene matches: 8. CDR1 and CDR2 from the germline V gene are KGHDR and SFDVKD. The CDR3 here is CATSDKSGSGSDTQYF. CDR3 coding DNA: TGTGCCACCAGTGATAAGAGCGGGAGTGGTTCAGATACGCAGTATTTT.